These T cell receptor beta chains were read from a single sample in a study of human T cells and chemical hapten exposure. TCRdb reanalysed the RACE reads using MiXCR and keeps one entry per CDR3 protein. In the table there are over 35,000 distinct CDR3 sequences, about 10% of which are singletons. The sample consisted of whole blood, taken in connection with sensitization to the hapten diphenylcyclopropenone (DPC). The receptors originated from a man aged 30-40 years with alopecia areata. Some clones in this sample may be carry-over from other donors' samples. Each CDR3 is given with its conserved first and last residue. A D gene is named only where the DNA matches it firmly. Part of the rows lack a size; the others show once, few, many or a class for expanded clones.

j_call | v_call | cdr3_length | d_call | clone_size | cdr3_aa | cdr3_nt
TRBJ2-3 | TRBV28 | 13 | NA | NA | CASTAYPTDTQYF | TGTGCCAGCACAGCGTACCCCACAGATACGCAGTATTTT
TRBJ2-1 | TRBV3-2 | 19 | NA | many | CASSPPGLAGAPPGDEQFF | TGTGCCAGCAGCCCGCCGGGACTAGCGGGAGCCCCACCCGGCGATGAGCAGTTCTTC
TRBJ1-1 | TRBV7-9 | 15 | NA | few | CASSGTGTSNTEAFF | TGTGCCAGCAGCGGGACCGGGACATCGAACACTGAAGCTTTCTTT
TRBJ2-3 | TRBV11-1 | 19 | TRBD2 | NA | CASSAFAPGTSGVTDTQYF | TGTGCCAGCAGCGCCTTTGCTCCCGGGACTAGCGGGGTCACAGATACGCAGTATTTT
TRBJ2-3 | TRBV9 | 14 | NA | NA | CASSVGAAADTQYF | TGTGCCAGCAGCGTAGGGGCGGCCGCGGATACGCAGTATTTT
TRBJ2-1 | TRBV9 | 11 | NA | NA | CASSANNEQFF | TGTGCCAGCAGCGCGAATAATGAGCAGTTCTTC
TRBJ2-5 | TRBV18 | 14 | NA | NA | CASSPRPRSETQYF | TGTGCCAGCTCACCACGGCCACGAAGCGAGACCCAGTACTTC
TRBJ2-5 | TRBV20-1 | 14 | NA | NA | CSAPPSLVQETQYF | TGCAGTGCTCCCCCCTCACTAGTCCAAGAGACCCAGTACTTC
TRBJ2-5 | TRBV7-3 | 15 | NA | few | CASSLQAGFQETQYF | TGTGCCAGCAGTCTCCAGGCCGGTTTCCAAGAGACCCAGTACTTC
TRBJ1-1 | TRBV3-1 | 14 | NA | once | CASRVKGGYTEAFF | TGTGCCAGCAGGGTGAAGGGGGGGTACACTGAAGCTTTCTTT
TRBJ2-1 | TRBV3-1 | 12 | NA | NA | CASSQVPNEQFF | TGTGCCAGCAGCCAAGTTCCCAATGAGCAGTTCTTC
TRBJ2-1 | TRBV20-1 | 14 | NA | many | CSAPPRQGYNEQFF | TGCAGTGCTCCCCCCCGGCAGGGCTACAATGAGCAGTTCTTC
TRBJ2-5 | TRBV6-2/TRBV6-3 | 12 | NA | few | CASSPLGGTQYF | TGTGCCAGCAGTCCGCTGGGGGGGACCCAGTACTTC
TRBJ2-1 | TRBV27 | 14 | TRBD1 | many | CASRPGTGLSEQFF | TGTGCCAGCAGGCCCGGGACAGGGTTGAGTGAGCAGTTCTTC
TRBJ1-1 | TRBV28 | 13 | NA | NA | CASFDRRNTEAFF | TGTGCCAGCTTTGACAGACGGAACACTGAAGCTTTCTTT
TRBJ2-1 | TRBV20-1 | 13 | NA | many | CSAQKPGSGEQFF | TGCAGTGCCCAAAAGCCCGGGTCGGGTGAGCAGTTCTTC
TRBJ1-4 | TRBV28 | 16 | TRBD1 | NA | CASSPSGTGVPEKLFF | TGTGCCAGCAGCCCCTCGGGGACAGGGGTCCCCGAAAAACTGTTTTTT
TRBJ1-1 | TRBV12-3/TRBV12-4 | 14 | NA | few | CASSFQGANTEAFF | TGTGCCAGCAGTTTCCAGGGAGCAAACACTGAAGCTTTCTTT
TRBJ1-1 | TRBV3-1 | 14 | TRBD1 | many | CASSQAQGVGEAFF | TGTGCCAGCAGCCAAGCACAGGGGGTGGGTGAAGCTTTCTTT
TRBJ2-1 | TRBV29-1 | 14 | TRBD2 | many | CSVEGTSGSNEQFF | TGCAGCGTTGAAGGAACTAGCGGGAGTAATGAGCAGTTCTTC
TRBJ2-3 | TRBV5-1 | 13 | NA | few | CASSFAVPDMQYF | TGCGCCAGCAGCTTTGCAGTCCCAGATATGCAGTATTTT
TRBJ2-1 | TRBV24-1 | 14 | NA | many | CATSDFTGSGEQFF | TGTGCCACCAGTGATTTTACAGGGTCGGGTGAGCAGTTCTTC